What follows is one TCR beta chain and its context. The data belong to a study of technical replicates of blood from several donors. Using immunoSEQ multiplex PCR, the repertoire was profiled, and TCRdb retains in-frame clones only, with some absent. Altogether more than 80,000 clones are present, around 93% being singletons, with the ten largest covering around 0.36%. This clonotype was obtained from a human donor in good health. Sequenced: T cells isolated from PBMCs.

This CDR3 is CASSVRTGDYEQYF. DNA of the CDR3: TGTGCCAGCAGTGTACGAACAGGGGACTACGAGCAGTACTTC. The chain recombines TRBV6-1 with TRBJ2-7; 7 bases match TRBD1. The length of the CDR3 is 14 residues. Trimming removed 4 bases from V and 3 bases from J; junction bases left unmatched: 6. Germline lookup yields CDR1 MNHNS and CDR2 SASEGT.